Listed below are T cell receptor beta chains from one sample, sequenced in a study of cytomegalovirus exposure and HLA in healthy donors. Repertoires were generated with immunoSEQ multiplex PCR, while TCRdb's copy carries only in-frame clones and drops some. The repertoire holds fewer than 250,000 clones, with approximately 79% as singletons. The sequenced sample was PBMCs. The receptors originated from a woman aged 18 to 35 in good health and CMV-seronegative. Both conserved end residues are part of each CDR3. A D gene is named only where the DNA matches it firmly. The size of a clone is reported for some rows only, either as once, few or many, or as a class for expanded clones.

D,J,size,V,CDR3,DNA
NA,TRBJ1-4,NA,TRBV5-1,CASSLAGLANEKLFF,TGCGCCAGCAGCTTGGCGGGTTTGGCTAATGAAAAACTGTTTTTT
TRBD1,TRBJ1-4,few,TRBV19,CASSLATQGDEKLFF,TGTGCCAGTAGCCTCGCGACCCAGGGGGATGAAAAACTGTTTTTT
NA,TRBJ1-5,NA,TRBV5-1,CASSLAPHEGRNNQPQHF,TGCGCCAGCAGCTTGGCCCCCCATGAGGGTCGGAACAATCAGCCCCAGCATTTT
NA,TRBJ2-4,NA,TRBV6-5,CASSSQGQNIQYF,TGTGCCAGCAGTTCCCAGGGTCAAAACATTCAGTACTTC
NA,TRBJ1-2,NA,TRBV7-2,CASSSRRGYTF,TGTGCCAGCAGCTCCCGGCGGGGCTACACCTTC
TRBD2,TRBJ2-3,NA,TRBV9,CASSVGGSGGLGDTQYF,TGTGCCAGCAGCGTAGGGGGTAGCGGGGGGCTCGGAGATACGCAGTATTTT
TRBD2,TRBJ2-1,NA,TRBV18,CASSPPGLAAASDNEQFF,TGTGCCAGCTCACCACCGGGACTAGCGGCCGCCTCGGACAATGAGCAGTTCTTC
NA,TRBJ1-1,NA,TRBV2,CASRKDFRETEAFF,TGTGCCAGCAGAAAGGACTTTAGGGAGACTGAAGCTTTCTTT
NA,TRBJ2-7,NA,TRBV5-1,CASSLETGVYEQYF,TGCGCCAGCAGCTTGGAGACAGGCGTTTACGAGCAGTACTTC
NA,TRBJ2-3,NA,TRBV9,CASSEGGTDTQYF,TGTGCCAGCAGCGAGGGAGGCACAGATACGCAGTATTTT
TRBD2,TRBJ2-1,once,TRBV7-8,CASSSSGGTSGANEQFF,TGTGCCAGCAGCTCATCAGGAGGGACTAGCGGAGCAAATGAGCAGTTCTTC
NA,TRBJ2-7,NA,TRBV7-8,CASSLASNYEQYF,TGTGCCAGCAGCTTAGCTTCCAACTACGAGCAGTACTTC
NA,TRBJ2-3,NA,TRBV11-2,CASSYTVTDTQYF,TGTGCCAGCAGCTATACTGTCACAGATACGCAGTATTTT
NA,TRBJ2-1,NA,TRBV5-6,CASSLIFMVDSYNEQFF,TGTGCCAGCAGCTTGATCTTTATGGTAGACTCCTACAATGAGCAGTTCTTC
TRBD2,TRBJ2-7,NA,TRBV13,CASSMGLAGSYEQYF,TGTGCCAGCAGCATGGGACTAGCGGGGTCCTACGAGCAGTACTTC
TRBD1,TRBJ1-1,NA,TRBV19,CASKGQGENTEAFF,TGTGCCAGTAAGGGACAGGGGGAGAACACTGAAGCTTTCTTT
NA,TRBJ1-2,NA,TRBV28,CASSHNYGYTF,TGTGCCAGCAGTCATAACTATGGCTACACCTTC
TRBD1,TRBJ1-1,NA,TRBV5-1,CASSLAGQGRNTEAFF,TGCGCCAGCAGCTTAGCCGGACAGGGAAGGAACACTGAAGCTTTCTTT
NA,TRBJ1-1,NA,TRBV4-3,CASSQDRADTEAFF,TGCGCCAGCAGCCAAGACAGGGCGGACACTGAAGCTTTCTTT
NA,TRBJ2-7,NA,TRBV2,CASKDRPLIDEQYF,TGTGCCAGCAAGGACAGACCCCTGATAGACGAGCAGTACTTC
NA,TRBJ2-7,NA,TRBV6-5,CASSIRGTRLPEQYF,TGTGCCAGCAGTATTCGGGGGACCCGCCTTCCCGAGCAGTACTTC
NA,TRBJ1-2,NA,TRBV9,CASSVGPSEGGYTF,TGTGCCAGCAGCGTAGGCCCCTCGGAGGGCGGCTACACCTTC
TRBD2,TRBJ2-7,once,TRBV27,CASSKTPGLAGLTYEQYF,TGTGCCAGCAGTAAGACTCCGGGACTAGCGGGATTAACCTACGAGCAGTACTTC
TRBD2,TRBJ2-1,NA,TRBV7-2,CASSLGLAVYNEQFF,TGTGCCAGCAGCTTAGGCCTAGCGGTTTACAATGAGCAGTTCTTC
NA,TRBJ1-2,NA,TRBV29-1,CSVGPRGGEWYGYTF,TGCAGCGTTGGCCCCCGGGGGGGGGAATGGTATGGCTACACCTTC
NA,TRBJ1-4,NA,TRBV15,CATSRGFPDFSRPGGEKLFF,TGTGCCACCAGCAGAGGATTCCCCGATTTTAGCAGGCCCGGAGGGGAAAAACTGTTTTTT
TRBD2,TRBJ2-5,NA,TRBV18,CASSPYGLAGHQQETQYF,TGTGCCAGCTCACCCTACGGACTAGCGGGACATCAACAAGAGACCCAGTACTTC
TRBD2,TRBJ2-1,NA,TRBV13,CASSFQTSGSNNEQFF,TGTGCCAGCAGCTTCCAGACTAGCGGGAGCAACAATGAGCAGTTCTTC
NA,TRBJ1-1,NA,TRBV14,CASRHDTEAFF,TGTGCCAGCAGACACGACACTGAAGCTTTCTTT
TRBD2,TRBJ2-5,once,TRBV18,CASSPGLAGTQETQYF,TGTGCCAGCTCTCCGGGACTAGCGGGAACCCAAGAGACCCAGTACTTC
TRBD1,TRBJ1-2,NA,TRBV6-5,CASTRTGGLYYGYTF,TGTGCCAGCACAAGGACAGGGGGCTTGTACTATGGCTACACCTTC
TRBD2,TRBJ2-7,NA,TRBV29-1,CSVDRAGGREQYF,TGCAGCGTTGATCGAGCGGGGGGGCGGGAGCAGTACTTC
TRBD2,TRBJ2-1,NA,TRBV27,CASSLWLAGVYNEQFF,TGTGCCAGCAGTTTATGGCTAGCGGGAGTCTACAATGAGCAGTTCTTC
TRBD1,TRBJ1-5,few,TRBV28,CASRDRGNNQPQHF,TGTGCCAGCAGGGACAGGGGAAACAATCAGCCCCAGCATTTT
NA,TRBJ2-2,NA,TRBV27,CASSKGTFGELFF,TGTGCCAGCAGTAAAGGGACTTTTGGGGAGCTGTTTTTT
NA,TRBJ1-1,few,TRBV14,CASSQGGEAFF,TGTGCCAGCAGCCAAGGAGGTGAAGCTTTCTTT
TRBD2,TRBJ2-2,NA,TRBV9,CASMAGGNTGELFF,TGCGCCAGCATGGCGGGGGGCAACACCGGGGAGCTGTTTTTT
TRBD2,TRBJ2-5,NA,TRBV7-9,CASSSLRDYEETQYF,TGTGCCAGCAGCTCCCTCCGGGACTATGAAGAGACCCAGTACTTC
NA,TRBJ2-4,NA,TRBV6-5,CASSYSTWGAADIQYF,TGTGCCAGCAGTTACTCGACGTGGGGCGCGGCGGACATTCAGTACTTC
NA,TRBJ2-6,NA,TRBV27,CASRQSSGANVLTF,TGTGCCAGCAGACAGAGCTCTGGGGCCAACGTCCTGACTTTC
TRBD1,TRBJ1-1,NA,TRBV18,CASSTRGRTGDTEAFF,TGTGCCAGCTCAACAAGGGGCAGAACAGGGGACACTGAAGCTTTCTTT
NA,TRBJ2-1,NA,TRBV9,CASSVATRGYNEQFF,TGTGCCAGCAGCGTAGCCACGCGGGGCTACAATGAGCAGTTCTTC
NA,TRBJ2-7,NA,TRBV20-1,CSAAGRYEQYF,TGCAGTGCGGCGGGACGATACGAGCAGTACTTC
NA,TRBJ1-2,NA,TRBV9,CASSVDDGSLGSGYTF,TGTGCCAGCAGCGTAGATGACGGGTCCCTCGGATCTGGCTACACCTTC
TRBD1,TRBJ2-7,few,TRBV5-6,CASSSGQGIDEQYF,TGTGCCAGCAGCTCGGGACAGGGGATCGACGAGCAGTACTTC
TRBD2,TRBJ2-6,NA,TRBV6-4,CASSVSGSSGANVLTF,TGTGCCAGCAGTGTTAGCGGGAGCTCTGGGGCCAACGTCCTGACTTTC
NA,TRBJ2-7,NA,TRBV5-1,CASSLGDYEQYF,TGCGCCAGCAGCCTCGGGGACTACGAGCAGTACTTC
TRBD2,TRBJ2-1,NA,TRBV11-3,CASSKGGSGMGANEQFF,TGTGCCAGCAGCAAAGGTGGTAGCGGGATGGGGGCCAATGAGCAGTTCTTC
TRBD1,TRBJ1-4,NA,TRBV6-5,CASSWTGLNEKLFF,TGTGCCAGCAGTTGGACAGGGCTTAATGAAAAACTGTTTTTT
TRBD2,TRBJ2-1,NA,TRBV2,CASITSPFPASGDNEQFF,TGTGCCAGCATCACCTCCCCCTTCCCGGCTAGCGGAGACAATGAGCAGTTCTTC
NA,TRBJ2-1,NA,TRBV10-3,CAISESTGSSNNEQFF,TGTGCCATCAGTGAGTCTACGGGTAGCTCTAACAATGAGCAGTTCTTC
NA,TRBJ2-5,NA,TRBV27,CASSLSRTRTEETQYF,TGTGCCAGCAGTTTATCCAGAACTCGGACAGAAGAGACCCAGTACTTC
NA,TRBJ2-7,NA,TRBV11-2,CASSLEPGLHEQYF,TGTGCCAGCAGCTTAGAGCCAGGTCTCCACGAGCAGTACTTC
NA,TRBJ1-6,once,TRBV2,CASSVSSYNSPLHF,TGTGCCAGCAGTGTCAGCTCCTATAATTCACCCCTCCACTTT
TRBD2,TRBJ2-7,NA,TRBV9,CASSVGLGRYEQYF,TGTGCCAGCAGCGTCGGACTAGGACGCTACGAGCAGTACTTC
TRBD1,TRBJ1-6,once,TRBV7-8,CASSTSRDRYNSPLHF,TGTGCCAGCAGCACGTCCCGGGACAGGTATAATTCACCCCTCCACTTT
NA,TRBJ1-2,NA,TRBV7-9,CASSSPRANYGYTF,TGTGCCAGCAGCTCTCCGCGAGCTAACTATGGCTACACCTTC